The next 27 T cell receptor beta chains were all read from a single sample in a study of shared clonotypes between healthy human individuals. Only in-frame clones appear in the TCRdb table, and some are missing; sequencing was by immunoSEQ multiplex PCR. The sample contains 600,000 to 800,000 clones, around 77% of which appear only once. Sequencing used memory CD4+ T cells sorted from blood. Stated subset: CD45RA-negative fraction. These receptors all come from a woman under 40 in good health.

V is TRBV14 and J is TRBJ2-5; D is perhaps TRBD2 (5 bases). V was pared by 0 bases and J by 11 bases, with 19 bases between. The CDR3 is made up of 15 amino acids. Per germline, CDR1 SGHDN and CDR2 FVKESK. The CDR3 DNA is TGTGCCAGCAGCCAAGATAGGACTGCCCCCGGAAGGCAGTACTTC. It encodes CASSQDRTAPGRQYF.

The chain carries TRBV25-1 and TRBJ2-1; 8 bases align to TRBD2. The junction had 8 bases not matched to a gene; V was cut back by 10 bases and J by 9 bases. This CDR3 region has 12 residues. Germline CDR1 is MGHDK and CDR2 is SYGVNS. CDR3: CATFDRGGEQFF. In nucleotides, the CDR3 is TGTGCCACCTTCGACCGGGGGGGTGAGCAGTTCTTC.

About this clone itself: The same CDR3 can be traced to other DNA sequences in this sample. The chain carries TRBV7-6 and TRBJ1-1; unclear D gene. CDR3 size: 14 residues. Per the germline V gene, CDR1 is SGHVS and CDR2 is FNYEAQ. V was pared by 5 bases and J by 1 base, with 11 bases between. In DNA, the CDR3 is TGTGCCAGCAGCCCTTGGGCCGGGAACACTGAAGCTTTCTTT. Residues: CASSPWAGNTEAFF.

This clone showed up just a few times. The chain employs TRBV11-2 and TRBJ2-7; no firm D call. The length of the CDR3 is 15 residues. Trimming pared 1 base from V and 0 bases from J, leaving 10 bases between. Germline CDR1 and CDR2: SGHAT and FQNNGV. The CDR3 DNA reads TGTGCCAGCAGCTTAGGGCCGAGGAGCTCCTACGAGCAGTACTTC. Translating gives CASSLGPRSSYEQYF.

J is TRBJ1-4 and V is TRBV5-1; D is possibly TRBD1 (5 bases). Germline CDR1 is SGHRS and CDR2 is YFSETQ. Trimming removed 4 bases at V and 3 bases at J, with 13 bases between. The CDR3 contains 15 residues. The CDR3 loop is CASSLGAGSNEKLFF. CDR3 nucleotide sequence: TGCGCCAGCAGCCTAGGGGCAGGGTCTAATGAAAAACTGTTTTTT.

V and J are TRBV18 and TRBJ2-7; D gene ambiguous. Per germline, CDR1 KGHSH and CDR2 LQKENI. Trimming cost V 0 bases and J 4 bases, with 13 bases left between them. The CDR3 consists of 15 residues. CDR3 sequence: CASSPPAQKRYEQYF. Written as DNA, the CDR3 is TGTGCCAGCTCACCACCAGCACAGAAACGATACGAGCAGTACTTC. The variable domain in full, completed from reference TRBV18 and TRBJ2-7, reads NAGVMQNPRHLVRRRGQEARLRCSPMKGHSHVYWYRQLPEEGLKFMVYLQKENIIDESGMPKERFSAEFPKEGPSILRIQQVVRGDSAAYFCASSPPAQKRYEQYFGPGTRLTVT.

This clone showed up many times. The J gene is TRBJ1-1, the V gene TRBV23-1; tentative D call: TRBD1 (5 bases). TRBV23-1 is flagged as an ORF with uncertain function. Between the trimmed V and J ends, which lost 2 bases and 0 bases, there was a span of 19 bases. The CDR3 is 18 residues long. CDR3 DNA: TGCGCCAGCAGTCAACCTCAGACAGTAGAATTTATGAACACTGAAGCTTTCTTT. Protein sequence: CASSQPQTVEFMNTEAFF.

The chain recombines TRBV19 with TRBJ2-5; no clear D. Trimming pared 1 base from V and 4 bases from J, leaving 13 bases between. The germline gives CDR1 LNHDA, CDR2 SQIVND (reference sequence). The CDR3 loop spans 15 amino acids. Written as DNA, the CDR3 is TGTGCCAGTAGTATAGGTGGGGTTATAGGAGAGACCCAGTACTTC. Translation gives CASSIGGVIGETQYF.

The chain carries TRBV6-1 and TRBJ2-5, with 7 positions matching TRBD2. V shed 4 bases and J 5 bases; nucleotides not matched to a gene: 7. This CDR3 region has 14 residues. CDR1 and CDR2 (germline): MNHNS, SASEGT. This CDR3 is CASSVGRRVETQYF. In DNA, the CDR3 is TGTGCCAGCAGTGTCGGGAGGAGGGTGGAGACCCAGTACTTC.

This rearrangement joins TRBV18 to TRBJ1-1; 7 positions agree with TRBD1. Trimming at V came to 5 bases and at J to 0 bases, leaving 12 bases not matched to a gene. Germline lookup yields CDR1 KGHSH and CDR2 LQKENI. The CDR3 sequence is 17 residues long. In DNA form, the CDR3 reads TGTGCCAGCTCATTCCGAACCGGGACAGCTATGAACACTGAAGCTTTCTTT. It translates to CASSFRTGTAMNTEAFF.

The chain employs TRBV27 and TRBJ1-1; D is unresolved. The CDR3 sequence is 15 residues long. The germline V and J ends were trimmed by 3 bases and 6 bases, with 17 bases remaining between them. CDR1 and CDR2 (germline): MNHEY, SMNVEV (reference sequence). As DNA, the CDR3 is TGTGCCAGCAGTTTTCGACCCCGGGAGTTCGCTGAAGCTTTCTTT. This codes for CASSFRPREFAEAFF.

The rearrangement joins TRBV7-6 to TRBJ1-4; possibly TRBD1 for D (6 bases). Germline V CDR1 and CDR2: SGHVS, FNYEAQ. V shed 4 bases and J shed 8 bases, with 14 bases lying between them. CDR3 length equals 14 residues. The CDR3 is CASSSRGFEEKLFF. The CDR3 DNA reads as TGTGCCAGCAGCTCCAGGGGATTTGAGGAAAAACTGTTTTTT. The full variable domain, its missing parts supplied by reference TRBV7-6 and TRBJ1-4, is GAGVSQSPRYKVTKRGQDVALRCDPISGHVSLYWYRQALGQGPEFLTYFNYEAQQDKSGLPNDRFSAERPEGSISTLTIQRTEQRDSAMYRCASSSRGFEEKLFFGSGTQLSVL.

V usage is TRBV5-4 and J usage is TRBJ2-3; D is perhaps TRBD1 or TRBD2 (5 bases each). This CDR3 is 16 amino acids long. Germline-derived CDR1 and CDR2 are SGHNT and YYREEE (reference sequence). The V end was cut by 4 bases, the J end by 0 bases, with 15 bases between. The CDR3, as DNA: TGTGCCAGCAGCCAGTACCGGGGCGTAAGCACAGATACGCAGTATTTT. Translating it yields CASSQYRGVSTDTQYF. Supplemented by reference TRBV5-4 and TRBJ2-3, the full variable domain reads ETGVTQSPTHLIKTRGQQVTLRCSSQSGHNTVSWYQQALGQGPQFIFQYYREEENGRGNFPPRFSGLQFPNYSSELNVNALELDDSALYLCASSQYRGVSTDTQYFGPGTRLTVL.

This clone was picked up many times. This chain joins TRBV2 and TRBJ2-1, with 7 bases matching TRBD2. The CDR3 spans 14 residues. Germline CDR1 and CDR2: SNHLY and FYNNEI. Trimming at V came to 9 bases and at J to 4 bases, leaving 9 bases not matched to a gene. The CDR3 spells CASGGTMSYNEQFF. CDR3 sequence (DNA): TGTGCCAGTGGGGGGACTATGAGTTACAATGAGCAGTTCTTC.

J is TRBJ2-7 and V is TRBV6-1; D is perhaps TRBD2 (6 bases). CDR1 and CDR2 (germline): MNHNS, SASEGT. V was pared by 8 bases and J by 4 bases, with 15 bases between. The CDR3 extends over 13 amino acids. CDR3 in DNA: TGTGCCAGCGAATCCCAGGAGGGATACGAGCAGTACTTC. Protein: CASESQEGYEQYF.

The chain uses TRBV18 and TRBJ2-5, with 10 bases identical to TRBD1. The CDR3 runs 16 residues. With 5 bases clipped from V and 4 bases from J, the junction kept 10 bases outside the gene matches. Germline-derived CDR1 and CDR2 are KGHSH and LQKENI. The CDR3 protein is CASSSTRDRGRETQYF. For the CDR3, the DNA is TGTGCCAGCTCATCAACCCGGGACAGGGGTCGAGAGACCCAGTACTTC. The whole variable domain, remainder taken from reference TRBV18 and TRBJ2-5, is NAGVMQNPRHLVRRRGQEARLRCSPMKGHSHVYWYRQLPEEGLKFMVYLQKENIIDESGMPKERFSAEFPKEGPSILRIQQVVRGDSAAYFCASSSTRDRGRETQYFGPGTRLLVL.

The V call is TRBV5-6, the J call TRBJ2-7; 12 nucleotides match TRBD2. V lost 0 bases to trimming and J lost 5 bases; unmatched junction nucleotides: 3. The CDR3 is 15 amino acids. Germline V gives CDR1 SGHDT, CDR2 YYEEEE. The CDR3 region is CASSLARTSGDEQYF. CDR3 coding DNA: TGTGCCAGCAGCTTGGCAAGGACTAGCGGGGACGAGCAGTACTTC.

The chain links TRBV6-4 to TRBJ1-1; D not certain. Per germline, CDR1 MRHNA and CDR2 SNTAGT. This CDR3 has 15 residues. Trimming took 3 bases from V and 1 from J, leaving 12 bases between them. CDR3 in amino acids: CASSEGEEGNTEAFF. The DNA of the CDR3 is TGTGCCAGCAGTGAGGGAGAGGAGGGGAACACTGAAGCTTTCTTT.

Only a few counts were recorded for this clone. The sample has other DNA sequences that encode this CDR3 too. The chain recombines TRBV28 with TRBJ1-5, with 9 bases that match TRBD1. The length of the CDR3 is 17 residues. The ends lost 6 bases at V and 6 bases at J; junction bases unmatched: 15. The germline gives CDR1 MDHEN, CDR2 SYDVKM. The CDR3 DNA reads TGTGCCAGCAGCCTAGGGACAGGGCTCGGAAGGACTCAGCCCCAGCATTTT. Translated, it gives CASSLGTGLGRTQPQHF.

This chain uses TRBV28 with TRBJ2-2; 11 bases are a match to TRBD1. V gave up 6 bases and J gave up 0 bases; unmatched junction bases: 3. The CDR3 runs to 16 residues. Germline V CDR1 and CDR2: MDHEN, SYDVKM. The CDR3 DNA is TGTGCCAGCAGCGGGACAGGGGGAGCGAACACCGGGGAGCTGTTTTTT. It yields the protein CASSGTGGANTGELFF. The variable domain in full, with the rest retrieved from reference TRBV28 and TRBJ2-2, is DVKVTQSSRYLVKRTGEKVFLECVQDMDHENMFWYRQDPGLGLRLIYFSYDVKMKEKGDIPEGYSVSREKKERFSLILESASTNQTSMYLCASSGTGGANTGELFFGEGSRLTVL.

The chain joins TRBV25-1 to TRBJ2-1; D assignment may be TRBD1 or TRBD2 (6 bases each). The CDR3 length is 17 residues. Trimming removed 3 bases from V and 0 bases from J, with 15 bases in between. Germline values: CDR1 MGHDK, CDR2 SYGVNS. The CDR3 here is CASSERGGPSSYNEQFF. CDR3 DNA sequence: TGTGCCAGCAGTGAGCGAGGGGGGCCGAGCTCCTACAATGAGCAGTTCTTC.

This clone was observed once. The chain recombines TRBV5-8 with TRBJ1-5; D is undetermined. The V gene lost 3 bases and the J gene lost 3 bases, with 16 bases spanning the gap. CDR1 and CDR2 from the germline V gene are SGHTS and YDEGEE. CDR3 length: 16 amino acids. CDR3: CASSSQPGILNQPQHF. The CDR3 coding sequence is TGTGCCAGCAGCTCCCAACCGGGTATCCTCAATCAGCCCCAGCATTTT.

The V and J genes are TRBV6-6 and TRBJ2-2; D call uncertain. The CDR3 has 13 amino acids. Germline CDR1 is MNHNY and CDR2 is SVGAGI (reference sequence). V shed 3 bases and J shed 11 bases, with 13 bases lying between them. In DNA form, the CDR3 reads TGTGCCAGCAGTTATAAGCCTACCGAAGAGCTGTTTTTT. Translated, it gives CASSYKPTEELFF.

Here the CDR3 reads CASSSLQGRTEAFF. As DNA, the CDR3 is TGCGCCAGCAGCTCCCTACAGGGTAGGACTGAAGCTTTCTTT. The rearrangement links TRBV5-1 to TRBJ1-1; TRBD1 is a possible D gene (6 bases). V lost 3 bases and J lost 5, with 14 bases in between. Germline CDR1 is SGHRS and CDR2 is YFSETQ. The CDR3 has 14 residues. Combining the CDR3 with reference TRBV5-1 and TRBJ1-1 gives the whole variable domain KAGVTQTPRYLIKTRGQQVTLSCSPISGHRSVSWYQQTPGQGLQFLFEYFSETQRNKGNFPGRFSGRQFSNSRSEMNVSTLELGDSALYLCASSSLQGRTEAFFGQGTRLTVV.

This chain connects TRBV30 to TRBJ2-7, with TRBD1 as a possible D gene (6 bases). This CDR3 has 12 amino acids. V lost 3 bases and J 6 bases, leaving 12 bases between the germline ends. Looked up from germline, CDR1 is GTSNPN and CDR2 is SVGIG (reference sequence). The CDR3, as DNA: TGTGCCTGGAGACTACAGGGATCCGAGCAGTACTTC. The encoded protein is CAWRLQGSEQYF.

Ten or more counts support this clone. The chain recombines TRBV10-3 with TRBJ2-1; 8 nucleotides line up with TRBD2. The CDR3 covers 13 residues. The V gene end was trimmed by 11 bases and the J gene end by 10 bases; junction bases not matched to a gene: 13. Germline loops: CDR1 ENHRY, CDR2 SYGVKD. CDR3 coding DNA: TGTGCCTCCACCGGACTAGCAGAAGGGGAGCAGTTCTTC. Translating gives CASTGLAEGEQFF.

The chain has TRBV14 and TRBJ2-7; unclear D gene. The CDR3 has 12 residues. With 0 bases removed from V and 5 bases from J, the gap between germline ends came to 5 bases. Germline V CDR1 and CDR2: SGHDN, FVKESK. The CDR3 loop is CASSQERHEQYF. The CDR3 DNA sequence: TGTGCCAGCAGCCAAGAACGTCACGAGCAGTACTTC.